The sequence of this T cell receptor (beta chain) was determined in a study of cytomegalovirus exposure and HLA in healthy donors. PCR used 60 Vbeta primers and 13 Jbeta primers. The assay was immunoSEQ multiplex PCR, and TCRdb's table has in-frame clones only and misses some. In the table there are roughly 180,000 clones, around 75% of which are singletons. The sample holds one count of this clone. Germline V gene data show CDR1 as SGHAT and CDR2 as FQDESV (reference sequence). CDR3 size: 15 residues. V shed 1 base, J shed 7 bases, and the junction held 4 bases outside the gene matches. The genes are TRBV11-1 and TRBJ1-6; 7 bases fit TRBD1. The sequenced material came from PBMCs. The clonotype was recovered from a female donor in good health and CMV-seronegative. This chain's CDR3 is CASSLGTGVNSPLHF. In DNA form, the CDR3 reads TGTGCCAGCAGCTTAGGGACAGGTGTGAATTCACCCCTCCACTTT. The full variable domain, its missing parts supplied by reference TRBV11-1 and TRBJ1-6, is EAEVAQSPRYKITEKSQAVAFWCDPISGHATLYWYRQILGQGPELLVQFQDESVVDDSQLPKDRFSAERLKGVDSTLKIQPAELGDSAMYLCASSLGTGVNSPLHFGNGTRLTVT.